This is a list of T cell receptor beta chains from one sample in a study of CD8 T cells in ankylosing spondylitis. TCRdb recomputed calls from the 5' RACE reads with MiXCR, one row per CDR3 protein. Counted here are about 240,000 distinct CDR3 sequences, roughly 10% occurring once; the ten biggest clones make up less than 7.5%. Sequencing was performed on blood, either unsorted or a sorted T cell fraction (not recorded which). The receptors here all came from a male donor with ankylosing spondylitis or in good health (not recorded which). Each CDR3 is given with its conserved first and last residue. D genes are given only for firm matches. Not all rows give a size; the values are once, few, many and, for expanded clones, a class.

V	D	J	size	DNA	CDR3
TRBV5-6	TRBD2	TRBJ2-1	many	TGTGCCAGCAGCTTGGTTGGATTAGCGGGGCCCGGCTCCTACAATGAGCAGTTCTTC	CASSLVGLAGPGSYNEQFF
TRBV29-1	TRBD2	TRBJ2-1	many	TGCAGCGCCGCCGGGACTAGCGGGAATTTTTGGAATGAGCAGTTCTTC	CSAAGTSGNFWNEQFF
TRBV5-5	.	TRBJ1-2	many	TGTGCCAGCAGCGCTAGATGGGACTATGGCTACACCTTC	CASSARWDYGYTF
TRBV11-3	TRBD2	TRBJ2-3	.	TGTGCCAGCAGCTCAAGCGGGAAGTTTGGTGATACGCAGTATTTT	CASSSSGKFGDTQYF
TRBV6-2/TRBV6-3	.	TRBJ2-5	many	TGTGCCAGCAGTTGGGGTCTAGGAGGGGGGCCGGAGACCCAGTACTTC	CASSWGLGGGPETQYF
TRBV21-1	.	TRBJ2-4	.	TGTGCCAGCAGCAAACCTGCTCCACCCAACATTCAGTACTTC	CASSKPAPPNIQYF
TRBV15	.	TRBJ1-1	many	TGTGCCACCAGCAGAGATAGGACGGCAGCTGAAGCTTTCTTT	CATSRDRTAAEAFF
TRBV5-1	.	TRBJ1-2	many	TGCGCCAGCAGTCCAGGGCTTAACTATGGCTACACCTTC	CASSPGLNYGYTF
TRBV20-1	.	TRBJ2-7	many	TGCAGTGCTAGAGACAGGGCCTACGAGCAGTACTTC	CSARDRAYEQYF
TRBV12-3/TRBV12-4	.	TRBJ1-5	many	TGTGCCACCACCTGGGGGGGCCCCAATCAGCCCCAGCATTTT	CATTWGGPNQPQHF
TRBV9	.	TRBJ1-5	many	TGTGCCAGCAGCGTAGACAACAGAAAAGGTCAGCCCCAGCATTTT	CASSVDNRKGQPQHF
TRBV2	.	TRBJ1-1	few	TGTGCCAGCAAAAGGACCCAGACCCCCACTGAAGCTTTCTTT	CASKRTQTPTEAFF
TRBV7-6	.	TRBJ2-3	many	TGTGCCAGCAGCGCGGGGGGCAGGGGGGCAATCTTCGCGCGCACAGATACGCAGTATTTT	CASSAGGRGAIFARTDTQYF
TRBV10-1	TRBD1	TRBJ2-7	many	TGCGCCAGCAGCAGCCGGGACAGGTCTTTCGAGCAGTACTTC	CASSSRDRSFEQYF
TRBV5-1	TRBD1	TRBJ1-1	many	TGCGCCAGCAGCTTGGTACCCAGGGGGACTGGGAACACTGAAGCTTTCTTT	CASSLVPRGTGNTEAFF
TRBV7-8	.	TRBJ2-2	.	TGTGCCCGGCCGGGGGAGCTGTTTTTT	CARPGELFF
TRBV7-7	.	TRBJ2-5	.	TGTGCCAGCAGCCTCCAGACAAGTCCTCAAGAGACCCAGTACTTC	CASSLQTSPQETQYF
TRBV6-1	.	TRBJ2-5	many	TGTGCCAGCAGTGCGTCCACCGGACCACAAGAGACCCAGTACTTC	CASSASTGPQETQYF
TRBV10-2	TRBD2	TRBJ2-1	.	TGCGCCAGCAGTGAAAGAGGTAGCGGGAGGCTCAATGAGCAGTTCTTC	CASSERGSGRLNEQFF
TRBV2	TRBD2	TRBJ2-2	many	TGTGCCACTCACTCGACTAGCGGGAGGACGAACACCGGGGAGCTGTTTTTT	CATHSTSGRTNTGELFF
TRBV20-1	.	TRBJ1-1	many	TGCAGTGCAACTCAAGGGGCGCGGGTCACTGAAGCTTTCTTT	CSATQGARVTEAFF
TRBV28	TRBD1	TRBJ2-1	many	TGTGCCAGCAGTTCCCTCCGGACAGGGGGAAACAATGAGCAGTTCTTC	CASSSLRTGGNNEQFF
TRBV20-1	.	TRBJ2-5	.	TGCAGTGCTAGAGGTGGCGGGGGCATGGAGACCCAGTACTTC	CSARGGGGMETQYF
TRBV6-1	.	TRBJ2-3	many	TGTGCCAGCAGTGTCCGAGAAACCCACACAGATACGCAGTATTTT	CASSVRETHTDTQYF
TRBV6-5	.	TRBJ2-6	few	TGTGCCAGCAGTTACTCGCGGACCTCTGGGGCCAACGTCCTGACTTTC	CASSYSRTSGANVLTF
TRBV20-1	.	TRBJ1-1	many	TGCAGTGCTAGAGAGGAGAGTTTCCGTGGCGGAGCTTTCTTT	CSAREESFRGGAFF
TRBV10-3	TRBD2	TRBJ2-3	.	TGTGCCATCAGTGAGGGGGGACTAGCGGGAGGGCCTAAGGCATCAGATACGCAGTATTTT	CAISEGGLAGGPKASDTQYF
TRBV5-1	.	TRBJ1-4	many	TGCGCCAGCAGCTTGTGGGGAACTAATGAAAAACTGTTTTTT	CASSLWGTNEKLFF
TRBV29-1	.	TRBJ2-3	many	TGCAGCGTTGAAGGCCAGGAGTTTACTAGCACAGATACGCAGTATTTT	CSVEGQEFTSTDTQYF
TRBV5-1	.	TRBJ1-1	few	TGCGCCAGCAGCCCAGACGGACAGTCTAACACTGAAGCTTTCTTT	CASSPDGQSNTEAFF
TRBV29-1	TRBD2	TRBJ2-3	many	TGCAGCGTTGAATGGTTCGGGGAGGGGCGGGATACGCAGTATTTT	CSVEWFGEGRDTQYF
TRBV7-2	.	TRBJ2-1	.	TGTGCCAGCAGCTTCCGGGCAAGAAGGAATGAGCAGTTCTTC	CASSFRARRNEQFF
TRBV29-1	TRBD1	TRBJ1-2	many	TGCAGCGTTGGAGGATCAGGGGGAGGCTATGGCTACACCTTC	CSVGGSGGGYGYTF
TRBV27	.	TRBJ2-2	few	TGTGCCAGCAGTTTCCAGGGACCTGTCGGGGAGCTGTTTTTT	CASSFQGPVGELFF
TRBV7-3	.	TRBJ2-1	few	TGTGCCAGCAGCCCTCAGGGTACCTACAATGAGCAGTTCTTC	CASSPQGTYNEQFF
TRBV5-1	.	TRBJ2-2	many	TGCGCCAGCAGCTTTTACACCCCGAACACCGGGGAGCTGTTTTTT	CASSFYTPNTGELFF
TRBV12-3/TRBV12-4	.	TRBJ1-1	many	TGTGCCAGCAGTCCCTCTCAACAGATCGATGCCCCTGAAGCTTTCTTT	CASSPSQQIDAPEAFF
TRBV5-1	.	TRBJ1-1	many	TGCGCCAGCAGCTTGGTGATTATAGGGGGTTACACTGAAGCTTTCTTT	CASSLVIIGGYTEAFF
TRBV5-1	TRBD2	TRBJ2-5	many	TGCGCCAGCAGCTCCTCCTGGGCGGGAGTCCAAGAGACCCAGTACTTC	CASSSSWAGVQETQYF
TRBV7-6	TRBD2	TRBJ2-7	many	TGTGCCAGCAGCCCGACGGGGCGGGAGCTATCCTACGAGCAGTACTTC	CASSPTGRELSYEQYF
TRBV9	TRBD1	TRBJ2-1	many	TGTGCCAGCACCCCCCAGGGGGACTACAATGAGCAGTTCTTC	CASTPQGDYNEQFF
TRBV7-9	TRBD1	TRBJ2-1	.	TGTGCCATAAACAGGGGGAATGAGCAGTTCTTC	CAINRGNEQFF
TRBV19	.	TRBJ1-1	.	TGTGCCAGTATAGGTAGGACTGAAGCTTTCTTT	CASIGRTEAFF
TRBV5-8	TRBD2	TRBJ2-1	many	TGTGCCAGCAGCCTGGTAGCGGGGGGGCAAGTATATGAGCAGTTCTTC	CASSLVAGGQVYEQFF
TRBV20-1	TRBD1	TRBJ2-7	many	TGCAGTGCTAGAGTCACCGACAGGGAGACCTACGAGCAGTACTTC	CSARVTDRETYEQYF
TRBV5-1	TRBD2	TRBJ2-1	many	TGCGCCAGCAGCTTAAAGACCGGGACTAGCGGGCGGAATGAGCAGTTCTTC	CASSLKTGTSGRNEQFF
TRBV29-1	.	TRBJ2-3	.	TGCAGCGTTGAAAGCAGGGGAAAAGATACGCAGTATTTT	CSVESRGKDTQYF
TRBV5-6	.	TRBJ2-1	few	TGTGCCAGCAATCGGGGAACCTCCTACAATGAGCAGTTCTTC	CASNRGTSYNEQFF
TRBV11-2	.	TRBJ1-1	.	TGTGCCAGCAGCTGGGCAGGAAACACTGAAGCTTTCTTT	CASSWAGNTEAFF
TRBV24-1	.	TRBJ1-2	.	TGTGCCACCAGTGGACAAGGTGGCTACACCTTC	CATSGQGGYTF
TRBV12-3/TRBV12-4	.	TRBJ2-7	many	TGTGCCAGCAGTCCCCGTGGGGGAGTATCCTACGAGCAGTACTTC	CASSPRGGVSYEQYF
TRBV20-1	TRBD2	TRBJ2-7	many	TGCAGTGCTAGAGGGGGACTAGCGGGACCTTACCTCCACGAGCAGTACTTC	CSARGGLAGPYLHEQYF
TRBV5-1	.	TRBJ2-7	many	TGCGCCAGCAGCTACCAAACCGTCCACGAGCAGTACTTC	CASSYQTVHEQYF
TRBV7-8	.	TRBJ1-3	few	TGTGCCAGCAGGTATACGGCGGGAAACACCATATATTTT	CASRYTAGNTIYF
TRBV15	TRBD1	TRBJ2-7	.	TGTGCCACCAGCAGAGACACAGGGGACTCCTACGAGCAGTACTTC	CATSRDTGDSYEQYF